What follows is one T cell receptor (beta chain) and its context. Participant-given clinical history determined each cohort assignment. Two negative PCRs, clearance, or symptom resolution were required of recovered Cohort 3 donors. These data are taken from a study of blood T cell repertoires in COVID-19. V lost 6 bases, J lost 6 bases, and 4 bases stayed unmatched. CDR3 length equals 13 residues. Produced via immunoSEQ multiplex PCR; TCRdb's table is partial and in-frame only. The table records 300,000 to 400,000 clones, around 90% of them present only once. The clonotype originates from a man aged 55 to 69 who had recovered from COVID-19. The rearrangement links TRBV12-3 or TRBV12-4 to TRBJ2-2; 7 bases fit TRBD1. Sequencing used PBMCs or T cells enriched from blood (not recorded which). The CDR3 nucleotides are TGTGCCAGCAGCCTGACAGGGTCCGGGGAGCTGTTTTTT. Protein product: CASSLTGSGELFF.